This passage covers 8 T cell receptor beta chains from one sample sequenced in a study of blood T cell repertoires in COVID-19. TCRdb keeps only in-frame clones here, not all; method: immunoSEQ multiplex PCR. Of more than 95,000 clones listed, 85% were seen once; the top ten hold 27%. The sequenced sample consisted of peripheral blood. The receptor source for this set is a woman aged 80 or older with acute or convalescent COVID-19.

The chain carries TRBV9 and TRBJ1-2, with 7 bases fitting TRBD1. The J segment lost 3 bases and the V segment lost 5 bases, leaving 4 bases of the junction unmatched. The germline V gene encodes CDR1 SGDLS and CDR2 YYNGEE. The CDR3 spans 13 residues. CDR3 DNA: TGTGCCAGCAGTACCGGGACAGACTATGGCTACACCTTC. Translating it yields CASSTGTDYGYTF.

This chain links TRBV19 with TRBJ2-2; TRBD1 aligns across 7 bases. The V gene end was trimmed by 6 bases and the J gene end by 0 bases; junction bases not matched to a gene: 4. Germline CDR1 is LNHDA and CDR2 is SQIVND (reference sequence). The CDR3 is 15 residues long. The CDR3 here is CASSAGQANTGELFF. CDR3 DNA: TGTGCCAGTAGCGCAGGACAGGCGAACACCGGGGAGCTGTTTTTT.

The rearrangement joins TRBV4-3 to TRBJ1-2; D gene unclear. V was shortened by 4 bases and J by 6 bases, with 21 bases between the two germline ends. The germline CDR1 and CDR2 sequences are LGHNA and YSLEER. The CDR3 is 16 residues long. This CDR3 reads CASSPQPIPNSHGYTF. The DNA for the CDR3 is TGCGCCAGCAGCCCTCAACCTATTCCTAACTCCCATGGCTACACCTTC.

The J gene is TRBJ1-2, the V gene TRBV4-1, with 11 bases lining up with TRBD1. The CDR3 loop spans 15 amino acids. V dropped 1 base and J dropped 8; count of bases not matched to a gene: 6. CDR1 and CDR2 (germline): MGHRA, YSYEKL. As DNA, the CDR3 is TGCGCCAGCAGCCAAGGGGACAGGGGGTACGGGGGCTACACCTTC. This codes for CASSQGDRGYGGYTF.

V usage is TRBV5-6 and J usage is TRBJ2-3; D gene ambiguous. V lost 0 bases to trimming and J lost 3 bases, with 5 bases between them. Germline values: CDR1 SGHDT, CDR2 YYEEEE. The CDR3 is made up of 13 amino acids. This chain's CDR3 is CASSLAGTDTQYF. The CDR3 coding sequence is TGTGCCAGCAGCTTGGCCGGGACAGATACGCAGTATTTT.

The rearrangement uses TRBV28 and TRBJ1-3; TRBD1 matches at 8 bases. After removal of 6 bases from V and 2 bases from J, the junction contained 3 bases not matched to a gene. Germline assignment: CDR1 MDHEN and CDR2 SYDVKM. The CDR3 sequence is 14 residues long. Here the CDR3 reads CASRDRGPGNTIYF. CDR3 nucleotides: TGTGCCAGCAGAGACAGGGGACCTGGAAACACCATATATTTT.

The chain has TRBV5-1 and TRBJ2-3; TRBD2 aligns across 14 bases. Unmatched junction bases numbered 4, after V lost 0 bases and J lost 4 bases. This CDR3 has 17 residues. The germline gives CDR1 SGHRS, CDR2 YFSETQ. CDR3 nucleotides: TGCGCCAGCAGCTTGGGAGGACTAGCGGGGGGAGCAGATACGCAGTATTTT. Amino acids: CASSLGGLAGGADTQYF.

The V gene is TRBV7-2, the J gene TRBJ1-1; D unresolved. The V and J ends lost 1 base and 9 bases respectively, with 12 bases between them. CDR1 and CDR2 from the germline V gene are SGHTA and FQGNSA. CDR3 length: 13 residues. CDR3 amino acids: CASSLVGGNQAFF. The CDR3 bases are TGTGCCAGCAGCTTAGTAGGCGGCAACCAAGCTTTCTTT.